The 15 T cell receptor beta chains in this list originate from one sample, sequenced in a study of blood T cell repertoires in COVID-19. TCRdb's table, derived via immunoSEQ multiplex PCR, lists solely in-frame clones and lacks some. This table holds approximately 70,000 clones, approximately 88% found once. Sequencing was carried out using peripheral blood. The receptor source for this set is a woman in her 70s with acute or convalescent COVID-19.

The J gene is TRBJ1-4, the V gene TRBV28; D perhaps matches TRBD1 (6 bases). Germline CDR1 MDHEN, CDR2 SYDVKM. The ends were cut back, 8 bases at V and 4 bases at J, with 20 bases in the middle. The CDR3 extends over 16 amino acids. The CDR3 sequence is CASVLSKTGGNEKLFF. CDR3 coding DNA: TGTGCCAGCGTCTTATCGAAGACAGGCGGTAATGAAAAACTGTTTTTT.

This chain connects TRBV28 to TRBJ1-2; no reliable D call. This CDR3 contains 11 residues. Germline V gene lookup returns CDR1 MDHEN and CDR2 SYDVKM. V was clipped by 6 bases and J by 8 bases, with 10 bases between them. The CDR3 bases are TGTGCCAGCAGCCCCCCTCCGGGCTACACCTTC. This translates into CASSPPPGYTF.

The chain employs TRBV5-4 and TRBJ1-1, with D possibly matching TRBD1 (6 bases). Germline lookup yields CDR1 SGHNT and CDR2 YYREEE (reference sequence). Trimming shortened V by 0 bases and J by 3 bases, and 12 bases separated the two germline ends. This CDR3 is 15 amino acids long. In DNA, the CDR3 is TGTGCCAGCAGCTTGGGACAGGACAGCTACACTGAAGCTTTCTTT. It yields the protein CASSLGQDSYTEAFF.

The rearrangement joins TRBV7-2 to TRBJ2-7; possible D gene TRBD1, 5 bases. The CDR3 length is 15 residues. V was cut by 3 bases and J by 2 bases, with 14 bases left in between. CDR1 is SGHTA and CDR2 is FQGNSA in the germline V gene. The CDR3 reads CASSFSPDSAYEQYF. Here the CDR3 DNA reads TGTGCCAGCAGCTTTTCCCCCGACAGCGCCTACGAGCAGTACTTC.

The gene calls are TRBV12-3 or TRBV12-4 and TRBJ1-2; D is uncertain. CDR3 length equals 13 residues. Trimming took off 1 base at V and 5 bases at J, with 8 bases between the two ends. The CDR3 coding sequence is TGTGCCAGCAGTTTAGGCCGAGAATATGGCTACACCTTC. Translated, it gives CASSLGREYGYTF.

The chain combines TRBV7-3 with TRBJ1-3; D call uncertain. The CDR3 has 16 amino acids. The ends were cut back, 1 base at V and 2 bases at J, with 12 bases in the middle. Germline-derived CDR1 and CDR2 are SGHTA and FQGTGA. DNA of the CDR3: TGTGCCAGCAGCTTAATCGGGATTCGAGCTGGAAACACCATATATTTT. Residues: CASSLIGIRAGNTIYF.

The gene calls are TRBV4-3 and TRBJ1-2; 7 bases map to TRBD1. CDR1 and CDR2 (germline): LGHNA, YSLEER. The CDR3 is made up of 16 amino acids. J was trimmed by 6 bases and V by 0 bases; bases with no gene match: 10. The CDR3 DNA follows: TGCGCCAGCAGCCAAGAGCAGGGGGTGGGAGGCCATGGCTACACCTTC. It encodes CASSQEQGVGGHGYTF.

The chain is built from TRBV28 and TRBJ1-2; a possible D gene is TRBD1 (6 bases). The germline V and J ends were trimmed by 4 bases and 4 bases, with 25 bases remaining between them. CDR3 size: 18 residues. Germline-derived CDR1 and CDR2 are MDHEN and SYDVKM. CDR3 protein: CASSSPVGQILAPYGYTF. The CDR3 bases are TGTGCCAGCAGTTCCCCTGTTGGACAGATCCTTGCCCCCTATGGCTACACCTTC.

V is TRBV28 and J is TRBJ1-1; tentatively, D is TRBD1 (6 bases). The ends were cut back, 6 bases at V and 8 bases at J, with 16 bases in the middle. The V gene's germline CDR1 is MDHEN and CDR2 SYDVKM. The CDR3 runs 13 residues. CDR3 nucleotide sequence: TGTGCCAGCAGCCGAGGACAGATCTTCGAAGCTTTCTTT. As protein: CASSRGQIFEAFF.

The V gene is TRBV5-1, the J gene TRBJ2-6, with TRBD1 identical over 7 bases. Germline loops: CDR1 SGHRS, CDR2 YFSETQ. CDR3 length: 19 amino acids. V gave up 2 bases and J gave up 6 bases; unmatched junction bases: 17. CDR3 sequence reads: CASSLGTASLMRKANVLTF. As DNA, the CDR3 is TGCGCCAGCAGCTTAGGGACAGCCAGCCTAATGAGGAAGGCCAACGTCCTGACTTTC.

The genes are TRBV18 and TRBJ1-5; D is undetermined. Trimming cost V 5 bases and J 0 bases, with 14 bases left between them. Germline V CDR1 and CDR2: KGHSH, LQKENI. The CDR3 consists of 16 residues. The CDR3 here is CASSEGGSYSNQPQHF. The DNA for the CDR3 is TGTGCCAGCTCAGAGGGCGGCTCCTATAGCAATCAGCCCCAGCATTTT.

J is TRBJ2-7 and V is TRBV12-5; 9 positions agree with TRBD1. CDR1 and CDR2 from the germline V gene are LGHNT and FRNRAP. CDR3 length: 14 residues. V shed 5 bases, J shed 5 bases, and the junction held 7 bases outside the gene matches. CDR3 protein: CASGPGQGSHEQYF. In DNA form, the CDR3 reads TGTGCTAGTGGTCCCGGACAGGGGTCCCACGAGCAGTACTTC.

V gene TRBV10-3 combines with J gene TRBJ1-1; 8 bases match TRBD1. The germline CDR1 and CDR2 sequences are ENHRY and SYGVKD. CDR3 length: 14 residues. V dropped 5 bases and J dropped 5; count of bases not matched to a gene: 7. DNA of the CDR3: TGTGCCATCAGTCCGACAGGGGTAGGGACTGAAGCTTTCTTT. It codes for CAISPTGVGTEAFF.

This clone has just one count. The chain combines TRBV4-3 with TRBJ2-7; possibly TRBD2 for D (6 bases). From germline, CDR1 is LGHNA and CDR2 YSLEER. The CDR3 spans 15 residues. Trimming removed 3 bases at V and 4 bases at J, with 16 bases between. The CDR3 reads CASSQESGRTYEQYF. Here the CDR3 DNA reads TGCGCCAGCAGCCAGGAATCCGGGAGAACGTACGAGCAGTACTTC.

The J gene is TRBJ1-2, the V gene TRBV6-4, with 10 bases identical to TRBD1. CDR3 size: 14 residues. Germline V CDR1 and CDR2: MRHNA, SNTAGT. The V segment lost 5 bases and the J segment 8 bases; nucleotides outside the gene matches: 8. CDR3 protein: CASSKGTGVGGYTF. The CDR3 DNA follows: TGTGCCAGCAGTAAAGGGACAGGGGTCGGGGGCTACACCTTC.